Following are 20 T cell receptor beta chains from one sample sequenced in a study of T cells in pancreatic ductal adenocarcinoma. No neoadjuvant therapy was given to the selected pancreatic ductal adenocarcinoma patients before their surgery. Generated by immunoSEQ multiplex PCR, the TCRdb table keeps only in-frame clones and is missing some. The data contain over 85,000 clones, more than 90% of them seen just once; the ten biggest clones take up around 2.9%. Material: PBMCs. Receptors originate from a human donor with pancreatic ductal adenocarcinoma.

V and J are TRBV4-1 and TRBJ2-1; 8 bases match TRBD2. The J segment lost 10 bases and the V segment lost 1 base, leaving 12 bases of the junction unmatched. CDR1 and CDR2 from the germline V gene are MGHRA and YSYEKL. CDR3 length: 16 amino acids. CDR3 coding DNA: TGCGCCAGCAGCCAAGTTGTTAGCGGGAAAAACTGGGAGCAGTTCTTC. Encoded protein: CASSQVVSGKNWEQFF.

The chain carries TRBV5-1 and TRBJ2-3, with 8 positions matching TRBD1. Unmatched junction bases numbered 6, after V lost 4 bases and J lost 2 bases. From germline, CDR1 is SGHRS and CDR2 YFSETQ. This CDR3 is built from 15 residues. The CDR3 DNA sequence: TGCGCCAGCAGCACGGACAGGGCCCCCACAGATACGCAGTATTTT. This gives the protein CASSTDRAPTDTQYF.

This clone appeared a single time. The chain recombines TRBV18 with TRBJ2-7; D remains unclear. This CDR3 is built from 15 residues. Germline CDR1 is KGHSH and CDR2 is LQKENI. V lost 3 bases and J 0 bases, leaving 12 bases between the germline ends. CDR3 nucleotides: TGTGCCAGCTCACCCCTGGGCTCCAGCTCCTACGAGCAGTACTTC. Protein sequence: CASSPLGSSSYEQYF.

The chain joins TRBV5-1 to TRBJ2-5; no clear D. The CDR3 consists of 15 residues. Germline CDR1 SGHRS, CDR2 YFSETQ. Trimming removed 4 bases from V and 2 bases from J, with 15 bases in between. The chain's CDR3 is CASSPSSPRQETQYF. The CDR3 nucleotides are TGCGCCAGCAGCCCCAGCAGCCCTAGGCAAGAGACCCAGTACTTC.

The chain combines TRBV18 with TRBJ2-5; TRBD1 matches 10 bases. The CDR3 length is 15 residues. V gave up 3 bases and J gave up 4 bases; unmatched junction bases: 5. Germline V gives CDR1 KGHSH, CDR2 LQKENI. CDR3 loop: CASSPTGGQGETQYF. In DNA, the CDR3 is TGTGCCAGCTCACCGACAGGGGGCCAGGGAGAGACCCAGTACTTC.

This clone is a singleton in its sample. The chain couples TRBV18 to TRBJ2-1; 9 bases agree with TRBD2. CDR1 and CDR2 from the germline V gene are KGHSH and LQKENI. The CDR3 sequence is 16 residues long. J lost 6 bases, V lost 4 bases, and 10 bases had no gene match. CDR3 loop: CASSQPTSGLFNEQFF. DNA for the CDR3: TGTGCCAGCTCACAACCAACTAGCGGGCTATTCAATGAGCAGTTCTTC.

The V and J genes are TRBV19 and TRBJ2-7, with 14 bases matching TRBD2. CDR3 length equals 15 residues. With 5 bases clipped from V and 2 bases from J, the junction kept 2 bases outside the gene matches. Germline V gene lookup returns CDR1 LNHDA and CDR2 SQIVND (reference sequence). CDR3: CASSAGLAGAYEQYF. CDR3 nucleotide sequence: TGTGCCAGTAGTGCGGGACTAGCGGGAGCCTACGAGCAGTACTTC.

As for this clone: This is likely a read error, given that the CDR3 carries no conserved phenylalanine or tryptophan at its end. Because the CDR3's place on the DNA is in doubt, the DNA is left out and the CDR3 is given as listed by TCRdb. V gene TRBV5-3 combines with J gene TRBJ2-7; the table's D call of TRBD2 was not tested on the DNA. Being an ORF, TRBV5-3 has a function that is uncertain. The CDR3 spans 12 residues, counting both ends. The CDR3 reads CARSGGTSGRTA.

This rearrangement joins TRBV18 to TRBJ2-3, with 7 bases matching TRBD2. With 4 bases clipped from V and 4 bases from J, the junction kept 5 bases outside the gene matches. This CDR3 contains 14 residues. Germline V gene lookup returns CDR1 KGHSH and CDR2 LQKENI. The CDR3 is CASSRLARSDTQYF. CDR3 in DNA: TGTGCCAGCTCACGACTAGCCCGATCAGATACGCAGTATTTT.

The chain links TRBV6-1 to TRBJ1-1; TRBD1 agrees at 9 bases. The germline V gene encodes CDR1 MNHNS and CDR2 SASEGT. The CDR3 totals 14 residues. V trimming: 3 bases; J trimming: 4 bases; junction bases outside the gene matches: 3. DNA of the CDR3: TGTGCCAGCAGTGAGGGGACAGGGACCACTGAAGCTTTCTTT. Its protein is CASSEGTGTTEAFF.

The chain joins TRBV6-1 to TRBJ2-1, with 7 nucleotides matching TRBD2. V dropped 8 bases and J dropped 10; count of bases not matched to a gene: 8. This CDR3 region has 12 residues. Germline assignment: CDR1 MNHNS and CDR2 SASEGT. The CDR3 nucleotides read TGTGCCAGCTTCTGGGTAGCGGGCGAGCAGTTCTTC. Translation gives CASFWVAGEQFF.

The chain combines TRBV9 with TRBJ2-3; a weak D match, TRBD2 (6 bases). With 4 bases removed from V and 2 bases from J, the gap between germline ends came to 11 bases. The CDR3 is 14 residues long. Germline values: CDR1 SGDLS, CDR2 YYNGEE. CDR3 sequence: CASSPRTTTDTQYF. The CDR3 DNA follows: TGTGCCAGCAGCCCTAGGACTACCACAGATACGCAGTATTTT.

The rearrangement links TRBV7-9 to TRBJ2-3; 13 nucleotides align to TRBD2. The V segment lost 5 bases and the J segment 8 bases; nucleotides outside the gene matches: 4. CDR3 length equals 14 residues. The germline V gene encodes CDR1 SEHNR and CDR2 FQNEAQ (reference sequence). The CDR3 DNA reads TGTGCCAGCAGCCAGGGGACTAGCGGGGTTACGCAGTATTTT. Encoded protein: CASSQGTSGVTQYF.

The rearrangement uses TRBV29-1 and TRBJ2-1; 10 bases fit TRBD2. V was clipped by 3 bases and J by 6 bases; unmatched bases: 8. Germline lookup yields CDR1 SQVTM and CDR2 ANQGSEA. This CDR3 has 15 residues. CDR3 DNA sequence: TGCAGCGTTGAGACGAGCGGGAGGGCCCTCAATGAGCAGTTCTTC. This codes for CSVETSGRALNEQFF.

The J gene is TRBJ2-7, the V gene TRBV7-9; TRBD2 matches 7 bases. The CDR3 runs 13 residues. Per the germline V gene, CDR1 is SEHNR and CDR2 is FQNEAQ (reference sequence). The V and J ends lost 5 bases and 4 bases, in that order; junction bases with no gene match: 5. The CDR3 here is CASSRTSMYEQYF. The CDR3 region has the DNA TGTGCCAGCAGCCGGACTAGTATGTACGAGCAGTACTTC.

The chain employs TRBV5-1 and TRBJ2-7, with TRBD2 matching over 12 bases. The CDR3 consists of 17 residues. The V segment lost 0 bases and the J segment 0 bases; nucleotides outside the gene matches: 4. Per germline, CDR1 SGHRS and CDR2 YFSETQ. Here the CDR3 DNA reads TGCGCCAGCAGCTTGGGTTCTAGCGGGAGGGCCTCCTACGAGCAGTACTTC. It yields the protein CASSLGSSGRASYEQYF.

The V gene is TRBV5-6, the J gene TRBJ2-7; 10 bases are shared with TRBD2. The V gene end was trimmed by 2 bases and the J gene end by 3 bases; junction bases not matched to a gene: 5. Germline CDR1 reads SGHDT; CDR2 reads YYEEEE. The CDR3 is 15 residues long. CDR3 loop: CASSFSLAGDYEQYF. The CDR3 nucleotides are TGTGCCAGCAGCTTTTCGCTAGCGGGAGACTACGAGCAGTACTTC. Full variable domain (remainder filled in from reference TRBV5-6 and TRBJ2-7): DAGVTQSPTHLIKTRGQQVTLRCSPKSGHDTVSWYQQALGQGPQFIFQYYEEEERQRGNFPDRFSGHQFPNYSSELNVNALLLGDSALYLCASSFSLAGDYEQYFGPGTRLTVT.

The chain is built from TRBV11-2 and TRBJ2-1; 9 bases agree with TRBD2. The CDR3 runs 15 residues. Germline V gene sequence: CDR1 SGHAT, CDR2 FQNNGV. The V segment lost 0 bases and the J segment 7 bases; nucleotides outside the gene matches: 4. The CDR3 nucleotides are TGTGCCAGCAGCTTAGATGCGGGAGGGCCAAATGAGCAGTTCTTC. This encodes CASSLDAGGPNEQFF.

The chain combines TRBV9 with TRBJ2-6; a possible D gene is TRBD1 (6 bases). Germline V gene sequence: CDR1 SGDLS, CDR2 YYNGEE. V was trimmed by 3 bases and J by 1 base, leaving 17 bases between them. The CDR3 is made up of 18 amino acids. CDR3 sequence (DNA): TGTGCCAGCAGCGACTGGACAGCCCGAGGGTCTGGGGCCAACGTCCTGACTTTC. Encoded protein: CASSDWTARGSGANVLTF. Together with reference TRBV9 and TRBJ2-6, the CDR3 gives the full variable domain: DSGVTQTPKHLITATGQRVTLRCSPRSGDLSVYWYQQSLDQGLQFLIQYYNGEERAKGNILERFSAQQFPDLHSELNLSSLELGDSALYFCASSDWTARGSGANVLTFGAGSRLTVL.

The chain links TRBV6-6 to TRBJ2-7; D uncertain. The germline CDR1 and CDR2 sequences are MNHNY and SVGAGI (reference sequence). The CDR3 totals 14 residues. Trimming removed 0 bases from V and 1 base from J, with 7 bases in between. In DNA, the CDR3 is TGTGCCAGCAGTTACTCGGCACCATCCTACGAGCAGTACTTC. Translation gives CASSYSAPSYEQYF.